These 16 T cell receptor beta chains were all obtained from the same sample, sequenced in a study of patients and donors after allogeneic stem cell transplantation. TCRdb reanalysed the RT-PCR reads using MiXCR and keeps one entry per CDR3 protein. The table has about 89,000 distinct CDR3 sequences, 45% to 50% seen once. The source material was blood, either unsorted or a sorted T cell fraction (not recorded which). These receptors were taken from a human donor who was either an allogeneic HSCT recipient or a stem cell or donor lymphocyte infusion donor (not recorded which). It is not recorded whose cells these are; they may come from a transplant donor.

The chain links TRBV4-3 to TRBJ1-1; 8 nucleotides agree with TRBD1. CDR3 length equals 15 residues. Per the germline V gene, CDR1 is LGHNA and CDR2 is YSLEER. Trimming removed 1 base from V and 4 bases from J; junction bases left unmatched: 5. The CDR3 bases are TGCGCCAGCAGCCAAGGGCCAGGGGGCACCACTGAAGCTTTCTTT. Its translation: CASSQGPGGTTEAFF.

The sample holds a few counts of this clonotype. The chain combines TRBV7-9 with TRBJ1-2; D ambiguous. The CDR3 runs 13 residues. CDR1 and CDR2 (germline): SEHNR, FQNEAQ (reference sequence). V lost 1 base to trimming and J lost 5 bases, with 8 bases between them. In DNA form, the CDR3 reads TGTGCCAGCAGCTTAGAGGCAGATTATGGCTACACCTTC. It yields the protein CASSLEADYGYTF. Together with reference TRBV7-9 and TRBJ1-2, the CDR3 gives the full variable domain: DTGVSQNPRHKITKRGQNVTFRCDPISEHNRLYWYRQTLGQGPEFLTYFQNEAQLEKSRLLSDRFSAERPKGSFSTLEIQRTEQGDSAMYLCASSLEADYGYTFGSGTRLTVV.

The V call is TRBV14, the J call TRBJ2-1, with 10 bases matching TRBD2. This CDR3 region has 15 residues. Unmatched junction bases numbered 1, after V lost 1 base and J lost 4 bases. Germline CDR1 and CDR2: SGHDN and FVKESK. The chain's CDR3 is CASSQGTSGYNEQFF. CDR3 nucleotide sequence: TGTGCCAGCAGCCAAGGGACTAGCGGTTACAATGAGCAGTTCTTC.

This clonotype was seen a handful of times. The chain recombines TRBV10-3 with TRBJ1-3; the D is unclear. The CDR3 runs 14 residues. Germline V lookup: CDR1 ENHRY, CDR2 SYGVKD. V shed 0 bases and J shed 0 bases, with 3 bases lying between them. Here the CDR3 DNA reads TGTGCCATCAGTGAGTCTTCCTCTGGAAACACCATATATTTT. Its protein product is CAISESSSGNTIYF.

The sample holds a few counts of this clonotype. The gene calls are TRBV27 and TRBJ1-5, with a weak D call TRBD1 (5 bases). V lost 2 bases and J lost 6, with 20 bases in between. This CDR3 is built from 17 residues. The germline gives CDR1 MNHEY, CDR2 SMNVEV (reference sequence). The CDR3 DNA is TGTGCCAGCAGTTTAACCGGGACGCCTGGGCGTAGTCAGCCCCAGCATTTT. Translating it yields CASSLTGTPGRSQPQHF.

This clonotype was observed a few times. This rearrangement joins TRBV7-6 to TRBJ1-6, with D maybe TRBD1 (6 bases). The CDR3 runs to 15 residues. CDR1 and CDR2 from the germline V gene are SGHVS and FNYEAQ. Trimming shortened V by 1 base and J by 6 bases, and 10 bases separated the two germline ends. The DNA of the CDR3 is TGTGCCAGCAGCTTAGAGGCAGGGGTTAATTCACCCCTCCACTTT. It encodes CASSLEAGVNSPLHF. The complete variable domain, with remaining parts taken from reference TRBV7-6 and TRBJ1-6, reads GAGVSQSPRYKVTKRGQDVALRCDPISGHVSLYWYRQALGQGPEFLTYFNYEAQQDKSGLPNDRFSAERPEGSISTLTIQRTEQRDSAMYRCASSLEAGVNSPLHFGNGTRLTVT.

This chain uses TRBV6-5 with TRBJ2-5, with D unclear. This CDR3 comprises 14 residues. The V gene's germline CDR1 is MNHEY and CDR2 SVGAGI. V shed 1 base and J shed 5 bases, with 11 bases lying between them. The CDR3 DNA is TGTGCCAGCAGTTACTATTTGATCGGGGAGACCCAGTACTTC. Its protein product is CASSYYLIGETQYF.

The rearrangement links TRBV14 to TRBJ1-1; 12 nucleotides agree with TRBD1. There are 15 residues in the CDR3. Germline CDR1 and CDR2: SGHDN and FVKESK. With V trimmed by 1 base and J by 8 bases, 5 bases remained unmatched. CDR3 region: CASSQGGQGASEAFF. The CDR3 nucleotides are TGTGCCAGCAGCCAAGGGGGACAGGGGGCTTCCGAAGCTTTCTTT.

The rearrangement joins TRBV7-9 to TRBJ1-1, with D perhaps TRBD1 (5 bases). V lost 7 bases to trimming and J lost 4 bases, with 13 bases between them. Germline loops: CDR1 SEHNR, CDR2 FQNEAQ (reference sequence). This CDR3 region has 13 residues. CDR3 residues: CASTWDLLTEAFF. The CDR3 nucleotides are TGTGCCAGCACCTGGGACCTCCTCACTGAAGCTTTCTTT.

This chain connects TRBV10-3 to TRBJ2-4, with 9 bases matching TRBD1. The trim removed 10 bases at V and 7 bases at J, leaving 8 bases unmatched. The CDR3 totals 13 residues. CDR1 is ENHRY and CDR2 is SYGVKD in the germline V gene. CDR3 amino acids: CATSTGTGNIQYF. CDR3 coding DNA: TGTGCCACCTCAACCGGGACAGGGAACATTCAGTACTTC.

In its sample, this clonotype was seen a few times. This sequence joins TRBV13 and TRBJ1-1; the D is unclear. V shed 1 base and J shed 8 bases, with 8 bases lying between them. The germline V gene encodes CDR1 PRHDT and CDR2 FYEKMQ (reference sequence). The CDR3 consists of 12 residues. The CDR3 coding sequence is TGTGCCAGCAGCTTAGAGAGATGGGAAGCTTTCTTT. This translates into CASSLERWEAFF.

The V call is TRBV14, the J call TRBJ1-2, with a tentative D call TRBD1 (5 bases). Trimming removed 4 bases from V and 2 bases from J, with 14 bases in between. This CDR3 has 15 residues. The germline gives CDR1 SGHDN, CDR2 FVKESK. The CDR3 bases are TGTGCCAGCAGCCCCACCTGGGACGGCAACTATGGCTACACCTTC. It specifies CASSPTWDGNYGYTF.

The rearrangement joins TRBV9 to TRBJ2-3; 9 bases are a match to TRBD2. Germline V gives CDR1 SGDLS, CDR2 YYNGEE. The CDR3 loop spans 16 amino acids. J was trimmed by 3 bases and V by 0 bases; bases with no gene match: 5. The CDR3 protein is CASSVVSAGGTDTQYF. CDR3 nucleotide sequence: TGTGCCAGCAGCGTAGTGTCCGCGGGAGGGACAGATACGCAGTATTTT.

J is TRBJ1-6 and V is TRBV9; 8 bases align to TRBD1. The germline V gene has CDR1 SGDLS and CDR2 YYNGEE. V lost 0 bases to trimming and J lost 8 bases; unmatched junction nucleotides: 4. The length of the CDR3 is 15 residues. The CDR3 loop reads CASSVDRTGYSPLHF. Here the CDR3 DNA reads TGTGCCAGCAGCGTAGATCGGACAGGGTATTCACCCCTCCACTTT. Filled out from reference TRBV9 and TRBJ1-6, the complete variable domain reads DSGVTQTPKHLITATGQRVTLRCSPRSGDLSVYWYQQSLDQGLQFLIQYYNGEERAKGNILERFSAQQFPDLHSELNLSSLELGDSALYFCASSVDRTGYSPLHFGNGTRLTVT.

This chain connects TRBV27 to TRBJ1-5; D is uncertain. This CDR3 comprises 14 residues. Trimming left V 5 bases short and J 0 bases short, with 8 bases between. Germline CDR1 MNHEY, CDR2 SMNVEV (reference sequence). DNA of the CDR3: TGTGCCAGCAGTCGTTATTATAGCAATCAGCCCCAGCATTTT. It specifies CASSRYYSNQPQHF.

CDR3 DNA sequence: TGTGCCAGCAGGTCCCCGGACAGGCAGCTACACTATGGCTACACCTTC. Translating gives CASRSPDRQLHYGYTF. The chain combines TRBV12-3 or TRBV12-4 with TRBJ1-2; 7 bases agree with TRBD1. Trimming took 6 bases from V and 3 from J; bases not matched to a gene: 13. The CDR3 extends over 16 amino acids.